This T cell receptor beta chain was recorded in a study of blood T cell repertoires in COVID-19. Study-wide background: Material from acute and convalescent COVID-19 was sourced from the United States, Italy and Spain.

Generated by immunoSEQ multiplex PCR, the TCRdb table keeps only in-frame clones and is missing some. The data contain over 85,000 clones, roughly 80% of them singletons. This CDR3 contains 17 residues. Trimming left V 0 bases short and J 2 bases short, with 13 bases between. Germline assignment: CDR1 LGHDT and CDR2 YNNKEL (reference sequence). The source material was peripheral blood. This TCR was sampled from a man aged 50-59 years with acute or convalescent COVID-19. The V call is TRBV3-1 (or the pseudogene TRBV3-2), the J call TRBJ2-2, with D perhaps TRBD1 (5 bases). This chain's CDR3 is CASSQERRARNTGELFF. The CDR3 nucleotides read TGTGCCAGCAGCCAAGAACGCAGGGCCCGAAACACCGGGGAGCTGTTTTTT.